This TCR beta chain appears in the sequencing data of a study of human T cells and chemical hapten exposure (dated by TCRdb to 2020 to 2023). Regarding the study in general: For sensitization, 2% DPC in acetone was applied to a roughly 2 cm by roughly 2 cm area of upper inner arm skin. Peripheral blood TCR repertoire changes were tracked in vivo in alopecia patients during primary and secondary sensitization to the hapten diphenylcyclopropenone (DPC). Blood samples were taken from patients before sensitization (week 0) and then at 2, 6 and about 24 weeks after DPC sensitization. The libraries were sequenced as a pool, and the TCR yield per sample differed mostly because of small variations in library volumes within the pool. Weekly therapeutic DPC doses were additionally applied to the scalp of patients throughout the roughly 23-week study period. The mostly female patient cohort included alopecia areata with under or over 50% scalp involvement, alopecia totalis and alopecia universalis. Patch testing was performed on the upper back with Finn chambers containing 0.01% DPC, and the patch tests were scored after 6 days according to International Contact Dermatitis Research Group standards. For TCR sequencing, blood came from about 29 alopecia patients at anywhere from one to four time points (pre-sensitization, 2, 6 and 24 weeks).

This clonotype was detected ten times or more. The specificity of this receptor is unknown. The input lacks base qualities; no much larger clone sits a single base away. The time point label for this specimen denotes: patch test 3, about 24 weeks after DPC sensitization. What this sample's treatment or condition label stands for: therapeutic diphenylcyclopropenone sensitization with weekly scalp DPC. At each patch-test visit, blood was drawn before the patch test was applied. Patients were eligible if aged 18 to 70, diagnosed with alopecia and judged suitable for DPC therapy, and pregnant patients were excluded. Total RNA was extracted from unfractionated whole blood collected in Tempus Blood RNA tubes. What the work shows at the level of the full study, not this receptor alone: Because every patient had alopecia, a presumed autoimmune disease, the patients' immune response might differ from that of healthy individuals. Significantly more large CDR3 similarity clusters were formed by expanded TCRs than by pre-sensitization or healthy control sets, consistent with antigen-driven responses. DPC sensitization did not change the number of TCRs with a frequency above 1 in 1000, and there was no evidence of changes in global repertoire structure. After repeated subsampling, the strength of the expansion versus patch-test correlation and the threshold at which it became significant changed. A positive correlation was found between the number of PT1 expanded TCRs and patch test score, with significance reached at thresholds 8, 16 and 32 but not 4.

Receptor amplification or capture employed RACE. Instrument used: NextSeq 500. During library preparation, unique molecular identifiers were attached to individual cDNA molecules so that TCRs could be counted quantitatively and reproducibly. For every blood RNA sample, sequencing covered both the TCR alpha and TCR beta chains. Under the source paper's analysis protocol: A median of roughly 98,000 TCRs per sample was observed, with a range of about 23,224 to 690,600. V, J and CDR3 annotation of the TCR reads was carried out using the Decombinator software suite. For the PS versus PT1 abundance plots, all samples were subsampled to the same number of TCRs (28,000). TCRs were defined as expanded if absent before sensitization and observed at least eight times at the 2-week time point. The public reads were reanalyzed by TCRdb: fastp trimming at Q25, MiXCR alignment, in-frame beta chains only. All rows with the same CDR3 protein become a single entry with the most common DNA and genes. These V and J calls originate from TCRdb's pipeline instead of the authors' own analysis. This sample holds 100,000 to 120,000 distinct CDR3 sequences; less than 45% were observed only once. Around 2.5% of the sample is in the top ten clones.

Sequenced here: whole blood, sampled in connection with sensitization to the hapten diphenylcyclopropenone (DPC). The clonotype comes from a man aged 35 to 55 with alopecia areata. Some clones in this sample may be carry-over from other donors' samples.

CDR3 reads: CSARARGELFTDTQYF. The nucleotides read TGCAGTGCTAGAGCCCGCGGGGAATTGTTCACAGATACGCAGTATTTT. The sequence is built from TRBV20-1 and TRBJ2-3, with TRBD2 tentatively as D gene (6 bases match). CDR3 length: 16 amino acids, cysteine to phenylalanine. Of all the DNA, just the CDR3 is kept, 48 bases in frame from base 1. V loses 1 base of germline sequence and J loses 2 bases, and the interval between the two ends is 16 bases. Via the germline V gene (reference sequence), CDR1 is DFQATT and CDR2 SNEGSKA.